This T cell receptor beta chain was retrieved from a study of early T cells in non-severe SARS-CoV-2 infection listed by TCRdb under 2021. Broadly, across the study: Because TCR sequencing was done on bulk RNA from unsorted whole blood, the alpha and beta chains could not be paired.

General findings and caveats noted by the study authors: VDJdb matching was skewed toward anti-spike CD8 responses and likely underestimated virus-specific expansions, missing private and CD4 specificities.

The library was made by 5' RACE. The sequencer was a NextSeq 500. In the TCR library protocol, unique molecular identifiers were attached to individual cDNA molecules to correct for PCR bias and sequencing error. Both TCR alpha and beta chains were sequenced, and tight co-correlation was observed between alpha and beta sequence abundances in each sample. Regarding the original processing steps: V gene, J gene and CDR3 annotation of TCR sequences was performed with Decombinator V4. Expanded TCRs were defined as changing significantly between any two time points under a Poisson model with p below 0.0001. TCR abundances were normalised to the total number of TCRs sequenced per sample and were expressed as counts per million. MAIT TCRs were defined by TRAV1-2 paired with TRAJ12, TRAJ20 or TRAJ33, and iNKT TCRs by TRAV10 paired with TRAJ18. A search of VDJdb, accessed on 1 November 2021, was run for TCRs annotated to CMV, EBV and SARS-CoV-2, with TCRs annotated for multiple antigens excluded. TCRdb applied fastp at Q25 and MiXCR to the public reads, then kept only in-frame beta chains. Rows merge per CDR3 protein into single entries with the most common DNA and genes. These V and J calls rely on TCRdb rather than the paper's analysis. The sample table holds 45,000 to 55,000 distinct CDR3 sequences, of which approximately 13% were seen once. The ten top clones hold 10% of the sample.

CDR1 is given as DFQATT and CDR2 as SNEGSKA, both from the germline V gene (reference sequence). Including cysteine and phenylalanine, the CDR3 has 14 amino acids. The only DNA kept is the CDR3, 42 bases in frame from the first base. V ends up 0 bases short and J 2 bases short, with an unmatched junction base count of 4. This clonotype was seen ten or more times. Its antigen is unknown. No much larger clone exists at a distance of one base, and base qualities are not known. A case-control design nested within a healthcare worker cohort in London, UK, was used, with weekly nasopharyngeal swab PCR tests and blood sampling performed. Healthcare workers were recruited between 23 and 31 March 2020, during the week of the UK lockdown, and were followed weekly for up to about 16 weeks.

The sample was whole blood. The rearrangement combines TRBV20-1 with TRBJ2-7, with 7 bases matching TRBD1. This clonotype was sampled from an adult who was a healthcare worker with PCR-confirmed SARS-CoV-2 infection or an uninfected control (not recorded which). The sequenced DNA is TGCAGTGCTAGAGAGGCCGGGACAGCCTACGAGCAGTACTTC. Translated, this gives CSAREAGTAYEQYF.